A single sample gave rise to the 19 T cell receptor beta chains below, sequenced in a study of spatial heterogeneity in lung cancer. Time point of the sample: blood at routine non-recurrence follow-up after resection. One entry per CDR3 protein, called by TCRdb with MiXCR from the 5' RACE reads. The sample consists of 25,000 to 35,000 distinct CDR3 sequences, 8.5% to 12% of them appearing once. The sample consisted of PBMCs, taken at follow-up. The receptors originated from a female donor with early-stage non-small cell lung cancer.

Turning to this clonotype: Just one base apart from a much larger clone, this may be a read error. This chain links TRBV29-1 with TRBJ1-4; tentatively, D is TRBD1 (5 bases). The germline V gene has CDR1 SQVTM and CDR2 ANQGSEA. This CDR3 is 12 amino acids long. The CDR3: CSAGPGREKPFF. The CDR3 bases are TGCAGCGCCGGACCCGGCAGGGAAAAACCGTTTTTT.

This clonotype is medium-sized within its sample. The rearrangement joins TRBV12-3 or TRBV12-4 to TRBJ2-5; maybe TRBD1 (5 bases). Deletions cut 11 bases from V and 9 bases from J, with 22 bases between. This CDR3 region has 13 residues. The CDR3 nucleotides are TGTGCCTCCAGCCCCGTGGCAGGGTGGGCCCAGTACTTC. Protein: CASSPVAGWAQYF.

In its sample, this clonotype was seen many times. This chain links TRBV7-9 with TRBJ1-1, with D unresolved. This CDR3 is built from 16 residues. CDR1 and CDR2 from the germline V gene are SEHNR and FQNEAQ (reference sequence). Between the trimmed V and J ends, which lost 5 bases and 2 bases, there was a span of 18 bases. The CDR3 region is CASSPFGVGPNTEAFF. The CDR3 nucleotides are TGTGCCAGCAGCCCGTTTGGGGTAGGCCCTAACACTGAAGCTTTCTTT.

This clonotype has a handful of counts. The chain uses TRBV5-5 and TRBJ2-5; 8 positions agree with TRBD1. V was clipped by 0 bases and J by 5 bases; unmatched bases: 9. This CDR3 contains 16 residues. Germline lookup yields CDR1 SGHKS and CDR2 YYEKEE (reference sequence). DNA for the CDR3: TGTGCCAGCAGCTTGGGAGGGACAGGCAATTGGGAGACCCAGTACTTC. Encoded protein: CASSLGGTGNWETQYF.

This clonotype was counted between two and nine times. V usage is TRBV9 and J usage is TRBJ2-3, with 8 positions matching TRBD2. The CDR3 extends over 15 amino acids. Per germline, CDR1 SGDLS and CDR2 YYNGEE. J lost 3 bases, V lost 2 bases, and 5 bases had no gene match. The CDR3 reads CASSVGGAWTDTQYF. CDR3 coding DNA: TGTGCCAGCAGCGTCGGGGGGGCCTGGACAGATACGCAGTATTTT.

This clonotype was seen repeatedly, ten times or more. The chain uses TRBV29-1 and TRBJ1-6; D not certain. The CDR3 covers 12 residues. The germline V gene encodes CDR1 SQVTM and CDR2 ANQGSEA. Trimming stripped 5 bases from V and 7 bases from J, with 9 bases between. The CDR3 sequence is CSVSHENSPLHF. The CDR3 DNA follows: TGCAGCGTTTCGCATGAGAATTCACCCCTCCACTTT.

At least ten counts were recorded for this clonotype. The chain employs TRBV6-5 and TRBJ2-2; D is perhaps TRBD1 (5 bases). The germline V gene encodes CDR1 MNHEY and CDR2 SVGAGI. There are 19 residues in the CDR3. The V end lost 2 bases, the J end lost 0 bases, and 19 bases lay between the germline ends. The CDR3 here is CASSYDQGFTDPNTGELFF. The DNA for the CDR3 is TGTGCCAGCAGTTACGATCAGGGCTTCACGGATCCGAACACCGGGGAGCTGTTTTTT.

The chain combines TRBV28 with TRBJ2-1; 9 bases are shared with TRBD2. This CDR3 contains 17 residues. Germline trimming cut 4 bases from V and 9 bases from J; bases unmatched to any gene: 16. CDR1 and CDR2 (germline): MDHEN, SYDVKM. The CDR3, as DNA: TGTGCCAGCAGTTCCCAAATTGCGGGGGGGCTTGTAATTGAGCAGTTCTTC. It is translated as CASSSQIAGGLVIEQFF.

This clonotype has ten or more counts. V usage is TRBV7-8 and J usage is TRBJ2-2; TRBD2 is a possible D gene (6 bases). CDR3 length equals 17 residues. Between the trimmed V and J ends, which lost 1 base and 4 bases, there was a span of 16 bases. CDR1 and CDR2 (germline): SGHVS, FQNEAQ. The CDR3 sequence is CASSLGRAGGRTGELFF. The CDR3 bases are TGTGCCAGCAGCTTAGGTCGGGCCGGGGGTCGCACCGGGGAGCTGTTTTTT.

This clonotype has at least ten counts. The chain is built from TRBV3-1 and TRBJ1-1; 10 nucleotides align to TRBD1. The CDR3 consists of 18 residues. Germline CDR1 and CDR2: LGHDT and YNNKEL (reference sequence). Trimming at V came to 0 bases and at J to 5 bases, leaving 12 bases not matched to a gene. The CDR3 sequence: CASSQETLGQGESTEAFF. The CDR3 nucleotides are TGTGCCAGCAGCCAAGAGACCCTCGGACAGGGGGAGTCAACTGAAGCTTTCTTT.

The chain carries TRBV5-1 and TRBJ1-6; D not resolved. Trimming stripped 0 bases from V and 9 bases from J, with 7 bases between. The CDR3 covers 13 residues. Germline V gene sequence: CDR1 SGHRS, CDR2 YFSETQ. In DNA form, the CDR3 reads TGCGCCAGCAGCTTGGATTGGGTTTCACCCCTCCACTTT. Translating it yields CASSLDWVSPLHF.

In its sample, this clonotype was seen many times. V gene TRBV19 combines with J gene TRBJ2-2; 10 bases are a match to TRBD1. The CDR3 runs to 17 residues. The V and J ends lost 6 bases and 4 bases, in that order; junction bases with no gene match: 11. Germline-derived CDR1 and CDR2 are LNHDA and SQIVND (reference sequence). The DNA for the CDR3 is TGTGCCAGTAGCGTTCGACAGGGGGCTGTCCCCACCGGGGAGCTGTTTTTT. Its protein product is CASSVRQGAVPTGELFF.

The chain couples TRBV29-1 to TRBJ2-3; D is ambiguous. Germline V gene lookup returns CDR1 SQVTM and CDR2 ANQGSEA. V lost 4 bases and J 0 bases, leaving 8 bases between the germline ends. The CDR3 length is 13 residues. The CDR3 region is CSVASPSTDTQYF. The DNA for the CDR3 is TGCAGCGTTGCCAGTCCCAGCACAGATACGCAGTATTTT.

This clonotype was counted many times. This chain links TRBV24-1 with TRBJ2-2; D is tentatively TRBD1 or TRBD2 (5 bases each). Trimming took off 4 bases at V and 5 bases at J, with 13 bases between the two ends. CDR1 KGHDR and CDR2 SFDVKD come from the germline V gene. This CDR3 has 15 residues. CDR3 sequence reads: CATSEPRAGTGELFF. The CDR3 DNA is TGTGCCACCAGTGAACCGCGGGCAGGGACCGGGGAGCTGTTTTTT.

The CDR3 sequence: CASSDQRARSGEQYF. Written as DNA, the CDR3 is TGTGCCAGCAGCGACCAGAGGGCTAGGAGTGGCGAGCAGTACTTC. The rearrangement uses TRBV5-4 and TRBJ2-7, with D maybe TRBD2 (5 bases). Trimming cost V 4 bases and J 6 bases, with 20 bases left between them. The V gene's germline CDR1 is SGHNT and CDR2 YYREEE (reference sequence). There are 15 residues in the CDR3.

This clonotype was seen many times. The CDR3 DNA follows: TGCGCCAGCAGCTGGATGGGTGACGAAGCTTTCTTT. Its translation is CASSWMGDEAFF. The chain joins TRBV5-1 to TRBJ1-1; no firm D call. CDR3 length: 12 residues. The germline V and J ends were trimmed by 3 bases and 8 bases, with 11 bases remaining between them. Germline V gene data show CDR1 as SGHRS and CDR2 as YFSETQ.

This clonotype was recorded at least ten times. The chain couples TRBV21-1 to TRBJ2-1; TRBD1, the table's D call, lacks a check against the DNA. TRBV21-1 is a pseudogene. The CDR3 spans 12 residues. CDR3 bases: TGTGCCAGCAACCGACCGGGACAGGGGCCGTTCTTC. Translation: CASNRPGQGPFF.

In this sample, this clonotype turned up a few times. The V gene is TRBV5-6, the J gene TRBJ2-2; D call uncertain. Germline V gives CDR1 SGHDT, CDR2 YYEEEE. V was cut by 0 bases and J by 4 bases, with 10 bases left in between. CDR3 size: 15 residues. CDR3 sequence reads: CASSLALGPTGELFF. CDR3 nucleotides: TGTGCCAGCAGCTTGGCCCTCGGACCCACCGGGGAGCTGTTTTTT.

This clonotype was counted a few times. This clone may be a read error of a much larger clone one base away. V is TRBV7-2 and J is TRBJ2-1; D remains unclear. The CDR3 has 16 amino acids. Germline values: CDR1 SGHTA, CDR2 FQGNSA. DNA of the CDR3: TGTGTCAGCAGCCCCGCCCCTCAGAGCTCCTACAATGAGCAGTTCTTC. It yields the protein CVSSPAPQSSYNEQFF.